The T cell receptor (beta chain) described here comes from a study of CD8 T cells in Susac syndrome. Germline loops: CDR1 SGHRS, CDR2 YFSETQ. V was pared by 3 bases and J by 4 bases, with 2 bases of the junction left unmatched. This CDR3 spans 13 amino acids. Roughly 0.45 to 1 ug RNA was reverse transcribed with random hexamers. One entry per CDR3 protein, called by TCRdb with MiXCR from the immunoSEQ multiplex PCR reads. In the table there are roughly 400,000 distinct CDR3 sequences, approximately 85% of which are singletons. The chain combines TRBV5-1 with TRBJ1-1, with 8 positions matching TRBD1. The receptor comes from a human donor with multiple sclerosis. The sequenced sample was CD8+ T cells from PBMCs. CDR3 amino acids: CASSSQGATEAFF. The CDR3 coding sequence is TGCGCCAGCAGCTCGCAGGGGGCCACTGAAGCTTTCTTT.